A single sample gave rise to the 32 T cell receptor beta chains below, sequenced in a study of blood T cells in healthy people across ages. The authors ran a second PCR of about 7 to 11 cycles using a sample-barcoded 5' primer and a J-beta primer mix. TCRdb ran MiXCR on the 5' RACE reads and lists one entry per CDR3 protein. The sample shows hundreds of thousands of distinct CDR3 sequences, 55% to 75% of them seen only once. The specimen sequenced was blood. Source of these receptors: a man aged 30 to 45 in good health.

The V gene is TRBV29-1, the J gene TRBJ1-2; no definite D call. CDR1 SQVTM and CDR2 ANQGSEA come from the germline V gene. This CDR3 region has 13 residues. Trimming removed 5 bases at V and 7 bases at J, with 17 bases between. For the CDR3, the DNA is TGCAGCGTTTCACAAGACTTATATAGTGGCTACACCTTC. It yields the protein CSVSQDLYSGYTF. Based on the CDR3 plus reference TRBV29-1 and TRBJ1-2, the full variable domain is SAVISQKPSRDICQRGTSLTIQCQVDSQVTMMFWYRQQPGQSLTLIATANQGSEATYESGFVIDKFPISRPNLTFSTLTVSNMSPEDSSIYLCSVSQDLYSGYTFGSGTRLTVV.

Only one count was recorded for this clonotype. The chain employs TRBV28 and TRBJ1-5; 8 positions agree with TRBD1. Germline CDR1 MDHEN, CDR2 SYDVKM. Trimming took 5 bases from V and 5 from J; bases not matched to a gene: 8. The CDR3 has 15 amino acids. CDR3 sequence: CASSPAGQGDQPQHF. The CDR3 DNA reads as TGTGCCAGCAGTCCCGCTGGACAGGGAGATCAGCCCCAGCATTTT.

The table lists this clonotype with a few counts. V usage is TRBV10-3 and J usage is TRBJ2-3; the D gene is possibly TRBD1 (6 bases). Trimming cost V 6 bases and J 5 bases, with 18 bases left between them. CDR3 length: 15 amino acids. From germline, CDR1 is ENHRY and CDR2 SYGVKD. For the CDR3, the DNA is TGTGCCATCAGCCAGGGGTCTCCTCGGATAGATACGCAGTATTTT. Translated, it gives CAISQGSPRIDTQYF.

The J gene is TRBJ1-1, the V gene TRBV5-1; 8 nucleotides line up with TRBD1. The CDR3 length is 16 residues. Germline assignment: CDR1 SGHRS and CDR2 YFSETQ. The V segment lost 4 bases and the J segment 7 bases; nucleotides outside the gene matches: 15. The CDR3 DNA sequence: TGCGCCAGCAGCGAATGGACAGGGCGAGGGGTGATTGAAGCTTTCTTT. Amino acids: CASSEWTGRGVIEAFF. The full variable domain, completed using reference TRBV5-1 and TRBJ1-1, is KAGVTQTPRYLIKTRGQQVTLSCSPISGHRSVSWYQQTPGQGLQFLFEYFSETQRNKGNFPGRFSGRQFSNSRSEMNVSTLELGDSALYLCASSEWTGRGVIEAFFGQGTRLTVV.

This clonotype was detected only once. The J gene is TRBJ2-7, the V gene TRBV9, with TRBD2 identical over 10 bases. Germline V gene lookup returns CDR1 SGDLS and CDR2 YYNGEE. The CDR3 contains 16 residues. V lost 0 bases and J lost 4; bases outside the gene matches: 7. The CDR3 coding sequence is TGTGCCAGCAGCGTAGTTGGTACTAGCGGGATATACGAGCAGTACTTC. Translated: CASSVVGTSGIYEQYF.

The genes are TRBV20-1 and TRBJ2-3; 12 positions match TRBD1. The trim removed 3 bases at V and 4 bases at J, leaving 2 bases unmatched. The CDR3 spans 14 residues. Germline V CDR1 and CDR2: DFQATT, SNEGSKA (reference sequence). The CDR3 is CSARGQGAPDTQYF. As DNA, the CDR3 is TGCAGTGCTAGGGGACAGGGGGCCCCAGATACGCAGTATTTT.

This chain joins TRBV6-5 and TRBJ2-5, with D possibly TRBD2 on 5 matching bases. The V gene lost 6 bases and the J gene lost 11 bases, with 13 bases spanning the gap. Germline CDR1 and CDR2: MNHEY and SVGAGI. The CDR3 length is 11 residues. CDR3 protein: CASSTAGVQYF. The CDR3 DNA follows: TGTGCCAGCAGCACCGCCGGGGTTCAGTACTTC.

The chain is built from TRBV7-2 and TRBJ1-6, with D unclear. The V gene lost 5 bases and the J gene lost 8 bases, with 10 bases spanning the gap. The CDR3 has 13 residues. Germline V gene data show CDR1 as SGHTA and CDR2 as FQGNSA. The CDR3 DNA follows: TGTGCCAGCAGCGTAAGGATAGATTCACCCCTCCACTTT. As protein: CASSVRIDSPLHF.

The chain combines TRBV20-1 with TRBJ2-7; D is possibly TRBD2 (6 bases). The CDR3 is made up of 16 amino acids. In germline, CDR1 is DFQATT, CDR2 SNEGSKA (reference sequence). V dropped 6 bases and J dropped 1 base, with 22 bases sitting between them. The CDR3 loop is CSAQPLPSLASYEQYF. The CDR3 DNA reads as TGCAGTGCCCAACCCCTCCCCTCCCTAGCGTCCTACGAGCAGTACTTC.

This rearrangement joins TRBV4-2 to TRBJ2-5; D is possibly TRBD2 (5 bases). The V and J ends lost 0 bases and 4 bases respectively, with 9 bases between them. The V gene's germline CDR1 is LGHNA and CDR2 YNFKEQ. The CDR3 is 14 amino acids. The CDR3 bases are TGTGCCAGCAGCCAAGATCAGGCGGGAGAGACCCAGTACTTC. Its protein is CASSQDQAGETQYF.

V is TRBV20-1 and J is TRBJ1-1; D is ambiguous. V dropped 7 bases and J dropped 3 bases, with 15 bases sitting between them. CDR3 length equals 13 residues. Germline CDR1 and CDR2: DFQATT and SNEGSKA (reference sequence). The CDR3 DNA reads as TGCAGTGTGAGGGCGATTGGGGACACTGAAGCTTTCTTT. Protein sequence: CSVRAIGDTEAFF.

As concerns this clonotype: At one boundary the junction diverges from the germline segment, which might be a read error. V gene TRBV9 combines with J gene TRBJ2-1, with D perhaps TRBD1 or TRBD2 (5 bases each). The CDR3 spans 14 residues. The germline gives CDR1 SGDLS, CDR2 YYNGEE. The CDR3 protein is CASSVGDHYNKQFF. Here the CDR3 DNA reads TGTGCCAGCAGCGTAGGGGACCACTACAATAAGCAGTTCTTC.

The J gene is TRBJ2-7, the V gene TRBV15; D is ambiguous. The germline gives CDR1 LNHNV, CDR2 YYDKDF (reference sequence). The V end lost 1 base, the J end lost 3 bases, and 13 bases lay between the germline ends. CDR3 length equals 15 residues. The CDR3 loop is CATSRAPFSGYEQYF. The DNA of the CDR3 is TGTGCCACCAGCAGAGCTCCGTTTTCAGGCTACGAGCAGTACTTC.

A few counts support this clonotype. The rearrangement joins TRBV9 to TRBJ2-1; possibly TRBD2 for D (5 bases). Trimming pared 0 bases from V and 9 bases from J, leaving 10 bases between. The germline V gene has CDR1 SGDLS and CDR2 YYNGEE. The CDR3 sequence is 13 residues long. CDR3 protein: CASSVGPSGEQFF. The CDR3 DNA sequence: TGTGCCAGCAGCGTAGGCCCCAGCGGTGAGCAGTTCTTC.

About this clonotype: One junction end does not reproduce the germline sequence, and a read error may be involved. This chain uses TRBV12-3 or TRBV12-4 with TRBJ2-1, with TRBD1 identical over 7 bases. The CDR3 has 15 amino acids. The CDR3: CASSFGDRVTGELFF. The CDR3 coding sequence is TGTGCCAGCAGTTTCGGAGACAGGGTTACCGGGGAGCTGTTCTTC.

The chain couples TRBV15 to TRBJ2-3; tentatively, D is TRBD2 (6 bases). Germline loops: CDR1 LNHNV, CDR2 YYDKDF (reference sequence). The ends were cut back, 1 base at V and 6 bases at J, with 11 bases in the middle. This CDR3 comprises 14 residues. The CDR3 region is CATSRAGGWDTQYF. The CDR3 region has the DNA TGTGCCACCAGCAGAGCCGGGGGATGGGATACGCAGTATTTT.

V and J are TRBV7-6 and TRBJ2-7; D is unresolved. Germline loops: CDR1 SGHVS, CDR2 FNYEAQ. Trimming removed 6 bases from V and 6 bases from J, with 12 bases in between. The CDR3 sequence is 12 residues long. The chain's CDR3 is CASSPTVGEQYF. The CDR3 DNA follows: TGTGCCAGCAGTCCGACCGTCGGCGAGCAGTACTTC.

The gene calls are TRBV5-8 and TRBJ2-1; weak D call: TRBD1 (5 bases). Germline lookup yields CDR1 SGHTS and CDR2 YDEGEE. The CDR3 runs 14 residues. V was pared by 4 bases and J by 15 bases, with 23 bases between. DNA of the CDR3: TGTGCCAGCAGCATCGAGACAGTGTCCCGTGTCTGGTTCTTC. It encodes CASSIETVSRVWFF. The variable domain in full, with the rest retrieved from reference TRBV5-8 and TRBJ2-1, is EAGVTQSPTHLIKTRGQQATLRCSPISGHTSVYWYQQALGLGLQFLLWYDEGEERNRGNFPPRFSGRQFPNYSSELNVNALELEDSALYLCASSIETVSRVWFFGPGTRLTVL.

The CDR3 bases are TGTGCCACATGGACTAGCGGGGGTGGCGAGCAGTTCTTC. Protein product: CATWTSGGGEQFF. This sequence joins TRBV27 and TRBJ2-1; 13 nucleotides agree with TRBD2. CDR3 length: 13 residues. Germline V gene data show CDR1 as MNHEY and CDR2 as SMNVEV (reference sequence). Trimming at V came to 10 bases and at J to 10 bases, leaving 7 bases not matched to a gene.

This clonotype was seen a handful of times. The chain recombines TRBV6-5 with TRBJ2-1, with TRBD2 identical over 8 bases. The V and J ends lost 7 bases and 4 bases, in that order; junction bases with no gene match: 6. The CDR3 is made up of 14 amino acids. CDR1 and CDR2 from the germline V gene are MNHEY and SVGAGI. The CDR3 region has the DNA TGTGCCAGCAAACGGACTAGCTATTACAATGAGCAGTTCTTC. Its protein product is CASKRTSYYNEQFF.

The chain carries TRBV4-2 and TRBJ2-7, with a weak D call TRBD1 (6 bases). The V gene's germline CDR1 is LGHNA and CDR2 YNFKEQ. This CDR3 is 14 amino acids long. Trimming pared 0 bases from V and 5 bases from J, leaving 11 bases between. CDR3: CASSQDDRTDEQYF. In DNA form, the CDR3 reads TGTGCCAGCAGCCAAGATGACAGGACCGACGAGCAGTACTTC.

The chain is built from TRBV29-1 and TRBJ1-2; 7 positions agree with TRBD1. Germline V gene data show CDR1 as SQVTM and CDR2 as ANQGSEA. Germline trimming cut 1 base from V and 4 bases from J; bases unmatched to any gene: 6. The CDR3 runs to 14 residues. The chain's CDR3 is CSVEVRDSAYGYTF. CDR3 DNA: TGCAGCGTTGAAGTTAGGGACAGCGCCTATGGCTACACCTTC.

This clonotype was found a few times. J is TRBJ1-2 and V is TRBV12-3 or TRBV12-4, with D possibly matching TRBD1 (5 bases). The CDR3 runs 13 residues. Trimming pared 6 bases from V and 7 bases from J, leaving 15 bases between. CDR3 DNA: TGTGCCAGCAGCCCGGGACTAAACATTGGCTACACCTTC. Encoded protein: CASSPGLNIGYTF.

The chain couples TRBV5-6 to TRBJ2-1; 8 nucleotides agree with TRBD2. The CDR3 runs to 16 residues. V trimming: 4 bases; J trimming: 3 bases; junction bases outside the gene matches: 9. Germline CDR1 reads SGHDT; CDR2 reads YYEEEE. The chain's CDR3 is CASSPPRGRYYNEQFF. The CDR3, as DNA: TGTGCCAGCAGCCCCCCTCGCGGGAGGTACTACAATGAGCAGTTCTTC.

This clonotype was counted a single time. This chain links TRBV12-5 with TRBJ2-3, with TRBD2 matching over 9 bases. The V and J ends lost 1 base and 6 bases, in that order; junction bases with no gene match: 8. The CDR3 has 16 amino acids. Germline V gene lookup returns CDR1 LGHNT and CDR2 FRNRAP. The CDR3 nucleotides read TGTGCTAGTGGTTTGGGAGCGGGAGGTGCGATGGATACGCAGTATTTT. It encodes CASGLGAGGAMDTQYF. Using reference TRBV12-5 and TRBJ2-3 for the parts outside the CDR3, the full variable domain is DARVTQTPRHKVTEMGQEVTMRCQPILGHNTVFWYRQTMMQGLELLAYFRNRAPLDDSGMPKDRFSAEMPDATLATLKIQPSEPRDSAVYFCASGLGAGGAMDTQYFGPGTRLTVL.

The chain combines TRBV19 with TRBJ1-1; D is unresolved. CDR3 size: 13 residues. The germline CDR1 and CDR2 sequences are LNHDA and SQIVND (reference sequence). Trimming removed 6 bases at V and 5 bases at J, with 13 bases between. The CDR3 DNA reads TGTGCCAGTAGCCCTTATTCCGGGACTGAAGCTTTCTTT. It codes for CASSPYSGTEAFF. The full variable domain, its missing parts supplied by reference TRBV19 and TRBJ1-1, is DGGITQSPKYLFRKEGQNVTLSCEQNLNHDAMYWYRQDPGQGLRLIYYSQIVNDFQKGDIAEGYSVSREKKESFPLTVTSAQKNPTAFYLCASSPYSGTEAFFGQGTRLTVV.

The CDR3 DNA is TGTGCCAGCGTCAGAGGAACAGTCACAGATACGCAGTATTTT. Translated: CASVRGTVTDTQYF. The rearrangement joins TRBV2 to TRBJ2-3; D call uncertain. Looked up from germline, CDR1 is SNHLY and CDR2 is FYNNEI. The germline V and J ends were trimmed by 8 bases and 2 bases, with 14 bases remaining between them. CDR3 length: 14 residues.

The V and J genes are TRBV20-1 and TRBJ2-1, with a tentative D call TRBD2 (6 bases). The CDR3 runs 13 residues. From germline, CDR1 is DFQATT and CDR2 SNEGSKA (reference sequence). Trimming removed 2 bases from V and 8 bases from J, with 13 bases in between. The CDR3 nucleotides read TGCAGTGCTAGAAATCTAGGGACTTATGAGCAGTTCTTC. This gives the protein CSARNLGTYEQFF.

The V call is TRBV11-2, the J call TRBJ2-5; TRBD2 matches 9 bases. Trimming removed 4 bases from V and 5 bases from J; junction bases left unmatched: 5. The CDR3 length is 14 residues. Germline V gene sequence: CDR1 SGHAT, CDR2 FQNNGV. CDR3 region: CASSSGLAHETQYF. The CDR3 DNA follows: TGTGCCAGCAGCTCGGGACTAGCCCACGAGACCCAGTACTTC.

The gene calls are TRBV7-2 and TRBJ2-1, with D possibly matching TRBD2 (6 bases). With 0 bases removed from V and 10 bases from J, the gap between germline ends came to 16 bases. Germline values: CDR1 SGHTA, CDR2 FQGNSA. This CDR3 contains 15 residues. CDR3 amino acids: CASSLANDGRREQFF. CDR3 in DNA: TGTGCCAGCAGCTTAGCCAATGATGGGAGGCGGGAGCAGTTCTTC.

CDR3 nucleotides: TGCGCCAGCAGCCCCCGGCTTGGGGTAGCTAACTATGGCTACACCTTC. Residues: CASSPRLGVANYGYTF. The chain uses TRBV5-1 and TRBJ1-2; no definite D call. The V end was cut by 4 bases, the J end by 0 bases, with 16 bases between. The CDR3 is 16 residues long. CDR1 SGHRS and CDR2 YFSETQ come from the germline V gene.

This clonotype was seen a few times. The chain is built from TRBV20-1 and TRBJ2-1, with 8 positions matching TRBD2. Per the germline V gene, CDR1 is DFQATT and CDR2 is SNEGSKA (reference sequence). Trimming removed 8 bases from V and 6 bases from J; junction bases left unmatched: 12. The CDR3 length is 14 residues. The CDR3 nucleotides are TGCAGTACCGCCTCGGGAGGGCCACCCAATGAGCAGTTCTTC. Translation gives CSTASGGPPNEQFF.